This TCR beta chain was identified during a study of beta chain features in type 1 diabetes. Study-level findings and limits: Researchers reported that naive, central memory and Treg TCRB repertoires appeared more similar in patients than in healthy donors. Significant though moderate, a shortening of TCRB CDR3s appeared in all four CD4+ subsets of Type 1 diabetes patients.

With regard to this clone: The target antigen is unknown.

The V gene's germline CDR1 is LNHNV and CDR2 YYDKDF (reference sequence). The CDR3 is 16 amino acids. The J segment lost 3 bases and the V segment lost 2 bases, leaving 4 bases of the junction unmatched. TCRB transcripts that were expressed got sequenced, as all of the isolated RNA had been reverse transcribed. Sequencing was performed with immunoSEQ multiplex PCR; in TCRdb, only in-frame clones are kept and a portion is missing. The profile shows approximately 260,000 clones, around 24% of them singletons. What was sequenced was naive CD4+ T cells from blood. The TCR originated in a woman in her twenties or thirties with type 1 diabetes. The chain combines TRBV15 with TRBJ2-5; 12 nucleotides agree with TRBD1. The CDR3 DNA reads TGTGCCACCAGCAGACCGGGGACAGGGGGCGAAGAGACCCAGTACTTC. Translated, it gives CATSRPGTGGEETQYF.